Shown below are 29 T cell receptor beta chains from a single sample sequenced in a study of radiotherapy plus CTLA-4 blockade in lung cancer. Measured with immunoSEQ multiplex PCR; TCRdb has only the in-frame clones, and not every one. Of more than 90,000 clones listed, approximately 84% are singletons. This specimen was peripheral blood, taken from a patient treated with radiotherapy plus ipilimumab. All receptors come from a human donor with non-small cell lung cancer who had a partial response to radiotherapy plus ipilimumab.

The chain combines TRBV28 with TRBJ1-5; perhaps TRBD1 as D (6 bases). V shed 1 base and J shed 6 bases, with 16 bases lying between them. CDR1 and CDR2 from the germline V gene are MDHEN and SYDVKM. The CDR3 spans 16 residues. As DNA, the CDR3 is TGTGCCAGCAGTTTATTATCCAGGACAGAACTTCAGCCCCAGCATTTT. It codes for CASSLLSRTELQPQHF.

This chain links TRBV10-2 with TRBJ2-3, with 12 bases matching TRBD1. The CDR3 extends over 16 amino acids. After removal of 9 bases from V and 0 bases from J, the junction contained 7 bases not matched to a gene. Germline V gives CDR1 WSHSY, CDR2 SAAADI. The CDR3 here is CASRDRGRHSTDTQYF. The CDR3 DNA follows: TGCGCCAGTCGGGACAGGGGGCGTCACAGCACAGATACGCAGTATTTT.

The chain employs TRBV5-5 and TRBJ2-1; the match to TRBD1 covers 7 bases. The CDR3 covers 16 residues. From germline, CDR1 is SGHKS and CDR2 YYEKEE (reference sequence). Germline trimming cut 2 bases from V and 0 bases from J; bases unmatched to any gene: 5. The CDR3 sequence is CASSFPQGSSYNEQFF. The CDR3 nucleotides are TGTGCCAGCAGCTTCCCACAGGGGAGCTCCTACAATGAGCAGTTCTTC.

The chain links TRBV18 to TRBJ1-1; maybe TRBD1 (6 bases). V was trimmed by 0 bases and J by 6 bases, leaving 11 bases between them. CDR1 and CDR2 from the germline V gene are KGHSH and LQKENI. CDR3 length: 14 amino acids. The CDR3 DNA follows: TGTGCCAGCTCACCACCAGGGGGAATGGCTGAAGCTTTCTTT. It yields the protein CASSPPGGMAEAFF. The entire variable domain, with the rest obtained from reference TRBV18 and TRBJ1-1, is as follows: NAGVMQNPRHLVRRRGQEARLRCSPMKGHSHVYWYRQLPEEGLKFMVYLQKENIIDESGMPKERFSAEFPKEGPSILRIQQVVRGDSAAYFCASSPPGGMAEAFFGQGTRLTVV.

The chain is built from TRBV18 and TRBJ2-1; TRBD1 matches at 7 bases. This CDR3 comprises 15 residues. The J segment lost 3 bases and the V segment lost 4 bases, leaving 6 bases of the junction unmatched. Germline CDR1 KGHSH, CDR2 LQKENI. The CDR3 DNA sequence: TGTGCCAGCTCACATTTCGGACAGGACTACAATGAGCAGTTCTTC. Encoded protein: CASSHFGQDYNEQFF.

This clone was detected only once. CDR3 protein: CASSNWGTGGADTQYF. In DNA form, the CDR3 reads TGTGCCAGTAGTAACTGGGGGACAGGGGGCGCAGATACGCAGTATTTT. V usage is TRBV19 and J usage is TRBJ2-3; 12 bases align to TRBD1. Germline V lookup: CDR1 LNHDA, CDR2 SQIVND (reference sequence). After removal of 4 bases from V and 4 bases from J, the junction contained 6 bases not matched to a gene. The CDR3 totals 16 residues. Full variable domain (missing parts from reference TRBV19 and TRBJ2-3): DGGITQSPKYLFRKEGQNVTLSCEQNLNHDAMYWYRQDPGQGLRLIYYSQIVNDFQKGDIAEGYSVSREKKESFPLTVTSAQKNPTAFYLCASSNWGTGGADTQYFGPGTRLTVL.

V is TRBV5-4 and J is TRBJ2-5; TRBD1 matches 7 bases. The CDR3 has 14 residues. J gave up 1 base and V 4 bases, and 4 bases lay outside the gene matches. Germline CDR1 and CDR2: SGHNT and YYREEE (reference sequence). CDR3 sequence: CASSNRTGQETQYF. The CDR3, as DNA: TGTGCCAGCAGCAACCGGACAGGCCAAGAGACCCAGTACTTC. The whole variable domain, filled in from reference TRBV5-4 and TRBJ2-5, reads ETGVTQSPTHLIKTRGQQVTLRCSSQSGHNTVSWYQQALGQGPQFIFQYYREEENGRGNFPPRFSGLQFPNYSSELNVNALELDDSALYLCASSNRTGQETQYFGPGTRLLVL.

This clone was picked up one time. V is TRBV25-1 and J is TRBJ1-4; 7 nucleotides match TRBD1. The V segment lost 6 bases and the J segment 4 bases; nucleotides outside the gene matches: 8. Germline V gives CDR1 MGHDK, CDR2 SYGVNS. CDR3 length: 15 residues. CDR3 residues: CASSLRQGVNEKLFF. DNA of the CDR3: TGTGCCAGCAGCCTTCGACAGGGCGTTAATGAAAAACTGTTTTTT.

V and J are TRBV7-9 and TRBJ2-2, with D possibly being TRBD1 (5 bases). V lost 4 bases and J 5 bases, leaving 20 bases between the germline ends. This CDR3 is built from 17 residues. CDR1 is SEHNR, CDR2 FQNEAQ, per germline (reference sequence). CDR3 coding DNA: TGTGCCAGCAGCTCCTGGACAAACGCTAAGGGAACCGGGGAGCTGTTTTTT. Translation gives CASSSWTNAKGTGELFF.

V usage is TRBV5-6 and J usage is TRBJ2-7; 7 bases map to TRBD1. CDR3 size: 14 residues. V shed 0 bases, J shed 7 bases, and the junction held 7 bases outside the gene matches. CDR1 is SGHDT, CDR2 YYEEEE, per germline. CDR3 nucleotide sequence: TGTGCCAGCAGCTTGGAAGGGGGCTGGTATGAGCAGTACGTC. It specifies CASSLEGGWYEQYV.

J is TRBJ1-1 and V is TRBV6-4, with TRBD1 as a possible D gene (5 bases). The CDR3 is 13 amino acids. Per germline, CDR1 MRHNA and CDR2 SNTAGT. V lost 11 bases and J 3 bases, leaving 16 bases between the germline ends. CDR3 amino acids: CAFLCRGDTEAFF. The CDR3 DNA reads TGTGCCTTCCTCTGCCGGGGGGACACTGAAGCTTTCTTT.

The V call is TRBV7-9, the J call TRBJ2-5; 8 bases map to TRBD1. The junction had 16 bases not matched to a gene; V was cut back by 5 bases and J by 11 bases. Germline loops: CDR1 SEHNR, CDR2 FQNEAQ (reference sequence). The CDR3 spans 15 residues. This CDR3 is CASSAGTGGGREQYF. CDR3 bases: TGTGCCAGCAGCGCCGGGACAGGAGGAGGACGGGAGCAGTACTTC.

This clone turned up a few times. The J gene is TRBJ1-1, the V gene TRBV6-6; D is unclear. CDR3 length: 12 amino acids. CDR1 and CDR2 from the germline V gene are MNHNY and SVGAGI (reference sequence). Trimming removed 2 bases at V and 7 bases at J, with 8 bases between. The CDR3 sequence: CASSYRTSEAFF. The CDR3 region has the DNA TGTGCCAGCAGTTACCGAACAAGTGAAGCTTTCTTT.

The chain links TRBV7-6 to TRBJ2-2; D is possibly TRBD1 (5 bases). This CDR3 is built from 14 residues. Germline CDR1 reads SGHVS; CDR2 reads FNYEAQ. Trimming took 4 bases from V and 8 from J, leaving 14 bases between them. The CDR3 loop reads CASSSGQGLGELFF. The CDR3 DNA follows: TGTGCCAGCAGCTCCGGACAAGGATTGGGGGAGCTGTTTTTT.

V and J are TRBV5-4 and TRBJ2-5; 7 positions match TRBD2. Germline V lookup: CDR1 SGHNT, CDR2 YYREEE (reference sequence). J was trimmed by 1 base and V by 0 bases; bases with no gene match: 6. This CDR3 contains 16 residues. CDR3 in amino acids: CASSLGGASGQETQYF. DNA for the CDR3: TGTGCCAGCAGCTTGGGGGGAGCTAGCGGCCAAGAGACCCAGTACTTC.

The sample holds a few counts of this clone. The V gene is TRBV7-9, the J gene TRBJ1-4; TRBD1 might be the D (5 bases). There are 15 residues in the CDR3. Germline lookup yields CDR1 SEHNR and CDR2 FQNEAQ (reference sequence). Trimming removed 2 bases from V and 7 bases from J, with 14 bases in between. The CDR3: CASSLRQGGGEKLFF. The CDR3 bases are TGTGCCAGCAGCTTAAGGCAGGGCGGGGGTGAAAAACTGTTTTTT.

The J gene is TRBJ1-1, the V gene TRBV27; D ambiguous. The germline V gene has CDR1 MNHEY and CDR2 SMNVEV (reference sequence). V shed 6 bases and J shed 6 bases, with 11 bases lying between them. The CDR3 sequence is 12 residues long. The CDR3 nucleotides read TGTGCCAGCAGCTCTCTTGGCCCTGAAGCTTTCTTT. This translates into CASSSLGPEAFF.

The chain has TRBV6-5 and TRBJ1-2, with 9 positions matching TRBD1. Per germline, CDR1 MNHEY and CDR2 SVGAGI. The CDR3 has 12 amino acids. J was trimmed by 10 bases and V by 4 bases; bases with no gene match: 4. The CDR3 sequence is CASSWTGVAYTF. The CDR3 DNA reads TGTGCCAGCAGTTGGACAGGGGTGGCCTACACCTTC.

The V call is TRBV5-1, the J call TRBJ1-2; D is uncertain. The CDR3 contains 13 residues. Germline CDR1 SGHRS, CDR2 YFSETQ. Between the trimmed V and J ends, which lost 4 bases and 1 base, there was a span of 8 bases. CDR3 residues: CASSPPVNYGYTF. DNA of the CDR3: TGCGCCAGCAGCCCGCCAGTTAACTATGGCTACACCTTC.

As regards this clone: Other DNA sequences in this sample translate to the same CDR3. V usage is TRBV19 and J usage is TRBJ1-1; the D gene is possibly TRBD1 (5 bases). This CDR3 comprises 14 residues. Germline assignment: CDR1 LNHDA and CDR2 SQIVND (reference sequence). V gave up 5 bases and J gave up 2 bases, with 12 bases separating them. Here the CDR3 DNA reads TGTGCCAGTAGTTCCGGGGGGGGAAACACTGAAGCTTTCTTT. This gives the protein CASSSGGGNTEAFF.

This chain joins TRBV9 and TRBJ2-2; the match to TRBD2 covers 7 bases. V lost 2 bases, J lost 5 bases, and 6 bases stayed unmatched. CDR1 is SGDLS, CDR2 YYNGEE, per germline. The CDR3 extends over 15 amino acids. CDR3 in amino acids: CASSVGGSRTGELFF. CDR3 nucleotides: TGTGCCAGCAGCGTGGGCGGGAGTAGGACCGGGGAGCTGTTTTTT.

This chain uses TRBV30 with TRBJ1-5, with a weak D call TRBD1 (5 bases). V was shortened by 1 base and J by 7 bases, with 8 bases between the two germline ends. This CDR3 is built from 12 residues. Germline loops: CDR1 GTSNPN, CDR2 SVGIG (reference sequence). The CDR3 spells CAWSAGGQPQHF. CDR3 DNA: TGTGCCTGGAGTGCCGGGGGACAGCCCCAGCATTTT.

The genes are TRBV6-5 and TRBJ1-2; no firm D call. CDR1 is MNHEY and CDR2 is SVGAGI in the germline V gene. The CDR3 consists of 12 residues. V dropped 7 bases and J dropped 3 bases, with 9 bases sitting between them. CDR3 residues: CASISRYYGYTF. The CDR3 DNA reads TGTGCCAGCATTTCGCGGTACTATGGCTACACCTTC.

This sequence joins TRBV28 and TRBJ1-5; 7 nucleotides align to TRBD1. The CDR3 sequence is 15 residues long. Germline V gene lookup returns CDR1 MDHEN and CDR2 SYDVKM. The V and J ends lost 2 bases and 9 bases, in that order; junction bases with no gene match: 10. This CDR3 reads CASSLVGQGEGPQHF. CDR3 sequence (DNA): TGTGCCAGCAGTTTAGTCGGCCAGGGGGAAGGGCCCCAGCATTTT.

This clone was recorded once. The chain recombines TRBV6-5 with TRBJ1-5; D remains unclear. V lost 2 bases, J lost 3 bases, and 11 bases lay in between. CDR1 is MNHEY and CDR2 is SVGAGI in the germline V gene. CDR3 length equals 15 residues. The CDR3 DNA is TGTGCCAGCAGTTACGTGGAGGCATACAATCAGCCCCAGCATTTT. Protein product: CASSYVEAYNQPQHF.

The chain joins TRBV19 to TRBJ2-3; D ambiguous. V gave up 3 bases and J gave up 0 bases, with 10 bases separating them. Germline CDR1 reads LNHDA; CDR2 reads SQIVND (reference sequence). This CDR3 comprises 15 residues. The CDR3 protein is CASSIMSSSTDTQYF. In DNA form, the CDR3 reads TGTGCCAGTAGTATTATGTCTTCTAGCACAGATACGCAGTATTTT.

This clone was counted a few times. The chain is built from TRBV5-5 and TRBJ1-3, with 9 positions matching TRBD1. The CDR3 extends over 14 amino acids. Germline CDR1 is SGHKS and CDR2 is YYEKEE (reference sequence). After removal of 3 bases from V and 2 bases from J, the junction contained 0 bases not matched to a gene. In DNA, the CDR3 is TGTGCCAGCAGCTGGACAGGGGCTGGAAACACCATATATTTT. This codes for CASSWTGAGNTIYF.

This chain links TRBV29-1 with TRBJ2-3, with 12 bases identical to TRBD2. Trimming at V came to 4 bases and at J to 0 bases, leaving 17 bases not matched to a gene. The CDR3 length is 20 residues. Per germline, CDR1 SQVTM and CDR2 ANQGSEA. Written as DNA, the CDR3 is TGCAGCGTTGTAGCTTACGTGTGGACTAGCGGGACTATTAGCACAGATACGCAGTATTTT. Its translation is CSVVAYVWTSGTISTDTQYF.

The CDR3 nucleotides are TGTGCCAGCAGTTACCCCGGGACAGGGGCTGAGCAGTTCTTC. Protein product: CASSYPGTGAEQFF. This chain joins TRBV6-5 and TRBJ2-1, with 10 bases that match TRBD1. The junction had 4 bases not matched to a gene; V was cut back by 2 bases and J by 9 bases. Germline loops: CDR1 MNHEY, CDR2 SVGAGI. This CDR3 has 14 amino acids.